At least ten counts were recorded for the clone carrying this TCR beta chain. Its antigen is undetermined. These data belong to a study of T-cell reconstitution after alpha-beta-depleted transplantation in children. This CDR3 region has 17 residues. The V gene end was trimmed by 2 bases and the J gene end by 6 bases; junction bases not matched to a gene: 14. Germline V CDR1 and CDR2: SGHRS, YFSETQ. Preparation of the TCRbeta library involved a method that used unique molecular identifiers. TCRdb re-analysed the PCR reads in MiXCR, keeping a single row per CDR3 protein. The repertoire holds hundreds of thousands of distinct CDR3 sequences, around 13% seen once, with around 0.76% in the top ten. Broader study findings: T-cell counts and diversity at one year following transplant were attributed mainly to newly produced T cells. Where alpha-beta T cells came from about two months after transplant was reportedly several hundred expanded graft clones.

The chain has TRBV5-1 and TRBJ2-1; 7 nucleotides agree with TRBD2. The sequence derives from a girl under 10 years old with congenital amegakaryocytic thrombocytopenia, due to receive a stem cell transplant. The specimen comprised PBMCs, sampled before TCRalphabeta/CD19-depleted stem cell transplant. Here the CDR3 DNA reads TGCGCCAGCAGCTTTGGACTAGGCCCCCGTGCGAGCAATGAGCAGTTCTTC. Protein: CASSFGLGPRASNEQFF.